This T cell receptor (beta chain) emerged from a study of T cell responses to AZD1222 COVID-19 vaccine. With regard to this clone: Its target is unknown.

Using immunoSEQ multiplex PCR, the repertoire was profiled, and TCRdb retains in-frame clones only, with some absent. This table has roughly 180,000 clones, just over 90% appearing once. Study results and caveats: Mostly white British, mostly female donors; authors suggested clonal diversity may be underestimated. An increase in Spike-specific TCR breadth and depth was observed after two AZD1222 doses.

The receptor comes from an adult who received the AZD1222 COVID-19 vaccine. This sample comprised peripheral blood, obtained 28 days after the second AZD1222 dose.

CDR3 residues: CATLVPATLNTEAFF. CDR3 bases: TGTGCCACCCTGGTACCAGCTACCTTGAACACTGAAGCTTTCTTT. This chain links TRBV24-1 with TRBJ1-1, with unresolved D. V shed 9 bases and J shed 0 bases, with 16 bases lying between them. Germline CDR1 and CDR2: KGHDR and SFDVKD. CDR3 length equals 15 residues.